This T cell receptor beta chain was recorded in a study of graft-versus-host responses after intestinal transplantation. Study in general: Transplantation in recipients was multivisceral, liver-intestinal, or isolated intestinal. Anti-thymocyte globulin was used for induction in all recipients, who then took tacrolimus and steroids for roughly three years. General study points: Circulating GvH clone levels at their peak were associated with HvG declines (early post-transplant).

The count of this clone is one. Its antigen is currently unknown. TCRdb's table, derived via immunoSEQ multiplex PCR, lists solely in-frame clones and lacks some. The sample has around 38,000 clones, roughly 87% seen once. This CDR3 spans 16 amino acids. Per germline, CDR1 MNHNS and CDR2 SASEGT. V lost 1 base, J lost 0 bases, and 10 bases lay in between. The chain recombines TRBV6-1 with TRBJ2-1, with a weak D call TRBD2 (6 bases). The origin of this receptor is a human patient who received an intestinal transplant, so some T cells may come from the graft donor. The sequencing used PBMCs, collected 1070 days after transplant. As DNA, the CDR3 is TGTGCCAGCAGTGAAGAGGACGGGGGCTCCTACAATGAGCAGTTCTTC. Its protein is CASSEEDGGSYNEQFF.